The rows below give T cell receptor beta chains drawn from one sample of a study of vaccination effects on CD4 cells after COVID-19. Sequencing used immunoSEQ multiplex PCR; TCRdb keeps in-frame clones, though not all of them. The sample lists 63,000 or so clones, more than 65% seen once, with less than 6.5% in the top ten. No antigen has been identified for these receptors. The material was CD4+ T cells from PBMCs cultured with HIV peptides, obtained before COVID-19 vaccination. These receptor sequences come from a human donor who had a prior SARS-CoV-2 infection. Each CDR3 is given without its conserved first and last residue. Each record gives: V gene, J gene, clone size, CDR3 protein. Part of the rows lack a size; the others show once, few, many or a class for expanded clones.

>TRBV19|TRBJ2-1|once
ASSIGAGVVNEQF
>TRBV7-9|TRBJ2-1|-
ASSRPSGQQF
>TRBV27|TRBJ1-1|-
ASSLQGGAFTEAF
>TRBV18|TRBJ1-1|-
ASSPLQQGNTEAF
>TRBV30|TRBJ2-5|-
AWAGGGDQETQY
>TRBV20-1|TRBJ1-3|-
SASKLGAGGNTIY
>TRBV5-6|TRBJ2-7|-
ASSFGGAARYEQY
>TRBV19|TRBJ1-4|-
ASSIGTGAEKLF
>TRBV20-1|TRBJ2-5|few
SASWTNQETQY
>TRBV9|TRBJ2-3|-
ASSTASGGWSDTQY
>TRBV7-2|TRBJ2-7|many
ASSLGRVPYEQY